A single sample is the source of the 28 T cell receptor beta chains below, sequenced in a study of blood T cell repertoires in COVID-19. Generated by immunoSEQ multiplex PCR, the TCRdb table keeps only in-frame clones and is missing some. The sample has some 400,000 clones; roughly 86% are singletons. Sequences were obtained from peripheral blood. The origin of the receptors is a woman aged 60 to 75 with COVID-19, enrolled during active disease.

The gene calls are TRBV11-3 and TRBJ1-1; TRBD1 aligns across 7 bases. With V trimmed by 4 bases and J by 4 bases, 3 bases remained unmatched. The length of the CDR3 is 13 residues. CDR1 and CDR2 from the germline V gene are SGHNT and YENEEA. The CDR3 DNA follows: TGTGCCAGCAGCTCGACAGGGAGCACTGAAGCTTTCTTT. Translation: CASSSTGSTEAFF.

The V call is TRBV5-1, the J call TRBJ1-2; a possible D gene is TRBD1 (5 bases). CDR1 SGHRS and CDR2 YFSETQ come from the germline V gene. The CDR3 contains 14 residues. Trimming left V 1 base short and J 0 bases short, with 7 bases between. CDR3 region: CASSLLTANYGYTF. For the CDR3, the DNA is TGCGCCAGCAGCTTGTTGACAGCTAACTATGGCTACACCTTC.

This clone was counted a few times. The chain couples TRBV5-4 to TRBJ1-2, with D unclear. The germline V gene has CDR1 SGHNT and CDR2 YYREEE (reference sequence). Trimming took off 0 bases at V and 8 bases at J, with 11 bases between the two ends. This CDR3 contains 13 residues. The CDR3 bases are TGTGCCAGCAGCTTGGACAACTATGGCGGCTACACCTTC. It translates to CASSLDNYGGYTF. The whole variable domain, remainder taken from reference TRBV5-4 and TRBJ1-2, is ETGVTQSPTHLIKTRGQQVTLRCSSQSGHNTVSWYQQALGQGPQFIFQYYREEENGRGNFPPRFSGLQFPNYSSELNVNALELDDSALYLCASSLDNYGGYTFGSGTRLTVV.

The genes are TRBV7-8 and TRBJ2-5; D is unclear. CDR3 length: 14 residues. Germline V gives CDR1 SGHVS, CDR2 FQNEAQ. V was pared by 7 bases and J by 5 bases, with 17 bases between. The CDR3 here is CASTRRLVGETQYF. For the CDR3, the DNA is TGTGCCAGCACCCGTAGGCTAGTCGGCGAGACCCAGTACTTC.

The chain couples TRBV6-5 to TRBJ1-5; D is undetermined. This CDR3 comprises 13 residues. V was cut by 4 bases and J by 6 bases, with 10 bases left in between. Germline values: CDR1 MNHEY, CDR2 SVGAGI. CDR3 DNA: TGTGCCAGCAGTTCCGAGGGCACTCAGCCCCAGCATTTT. It translates to CASSSEGTQPQHF.

V is TRBV18 and J is TRBJ2-1; 7 bases map to TRBD1. This CDR3 comprises 16 residues. The J segment lost 0 bases and the V segment lost 3 bases, leaving 5 bases of the junction unmatched. The germline gives CDR1 KGHSH, CDR2 LQKENI. The DNA of the CDR3 is TGTGCCAGCTCACCCCAGACAGGGAGCTCCTACAATGAGCAGTTCTTC. This gives the protein CASSPQTGSSYNEQFF.

The chain employs TRBV6-2 or TRBV6-3 and TRBJ2-7; 7 bases are a match to TRBD1. The CDR3 runs to 15 residues. With V trimmed by 1 base and J by 2 bases, 5 bases remained unmatched. The V gene's germline CDR1 is MNHEY and CDR2 SVGEGT. The CDR3 loop reads CASSYFRDSPYEQYF. CDR3 bases: TGTGCCAGCAGTTACTTCCGGGACAGCCCCTACGAGCAGTACTTC.

The rearrangement joins TRBV5-6 to TRBJ2-4, with D possibly matching TRBD1 (5 bases). CDR1 SGHDT and CDR2 YYEEEE come from the germline V gene. Deletions cut 1 base from V and 4 bases from J, with 9 bases between. This CDR3 spans 14 amino acids. CDR3 in DNA: TGTGCCAGCAGCTTGTTGGGGCAAAAAAACATTCAGTACTTC. It codes for CASSLLGQKNIQYF. The full variable domain, completed using reference TRBV5-6 and TRBJ2-4, is DAGVTQSPTHLIKTRGQQVTLRCSPKSGHDTVSWYQQALGQGPQFIFQYYEEEERQRGNFPDRFSGHQFPNYSSELNVNALLLGDSALYLCASSLLGQKNIQYFGAGTRLSVL.

This clone was seen once. The chain joins TRBV7-8 to TRBJ2-1; a weak D match, TRBD1 (5 bases). V was trimmed by 5 bases and J by 3 bases, leaving 11 bases between them. Per germline, CDR1 SGHVS and CDR2 FQNEAQ. This CDR3 has 14 residues. Here the CDR3 DNA reads TGTGCCAGCAGCCTCCGCGACAGCTACAATGAGCAGTTCTTC. This encodes CASSLRDSYNEQFF.

The gene calls are TRBV5-1 and TRBJ1-4; D is unresolved. V was trimmed by 1 base and J by 4 bases, leaving 5 bases between them. CDR1 SGHRS and CDR2 YFSETQ come from the germline V gene. The CDR3 has 13 residues. The CDR3, as DNA: TGCGCCAGCAGCTTGAACAGTAATGAAAAACTGTTTTTT. This translates into CASSLNSNEKLFF.

The chain combines TRBV5-1 with TRBJ2-5; 8 bases match TRBD1. The germline CDR1 and CDR2 sequences are SGHRS and YFSETQ. Trimming at V came to 4 bases and at J to 2 bases, leaving 7 bases not matched to a gene. The CDR3 length is 15 residues. The CDR3, as DNA: TGCGCCAGCAGCACCCCGACAGGGGATCAAGAGACCCAGTACTTC. This translates into CASSTPTGDQETQYF.

In its sample, this clone was seen a few times. The CDR3 sequence is CASSLAGGNNEQFF. CDR3 nucleotide sequence: TGTGCCAGCAGCCTAGCGGGGGGGAACAATGAGCAGTTCTTC. The J gene is TRBJ2-1, the V gene TRBV11-2; TRBD2 agrees at 12 bases. Germline assignment: CDR1 SGHAT and CDR2 FQNNGV. J gave up 5 bases and V 5 bases, and 1 base lay outside the gene matches. The CDR3 runs 14 residues.

This sequence joins TRBV19 and TRBJ2-6, with D maybe TRBD1 (6 bases). Germline V CDR1 and CDR2: LNHDA, SQIVND (reference sequence). Trimming shortened V by 9 bases and J by 3 bases, and 9 bases separated the two germline ends. The CDR3 extends over 13 amino acids. Here the CDR3 DNA reads TGTGCCAGCCTAGGGGGTGGGGCCAACGTCCTGACTTTC. Amino acids: CASLGGGANVLTF.

The chain combines TRBV4-1 with TRBJ2-5; 7 bases are shared with TRBD2. This CDR3 is built from 17 residues. Per the germline V gene, CDR1 is MGHRA and CDR2 is YSYEKL. Trimming took 0 bases from V and 1 from J; bases not matched to a gene: 8. The CDR3 region is CASSQDRLAVGQETQYF. The DNA of the CDR3 is TGCGCCAGCAGCCAAGACAGGCTAGCGGTGGGCCAAGAGACCCAGTACTTC.

This chain links TRBV5-1 with TRBJ2-5; 7 bases agree with TRBD2. Per germline, CDR1 SGHRS and CDR2 YFSETQ. The CDR3 totals 15 residues. The J segment lost 2 bases and the V segment lost 4 bases, leaving 8 bases of the junction unmatched. CDR3 in DNA: TGCGCCAGCAGCCCGGATGGGAGGGGACAAGAGACCCAGTACTTC. Its translation is CASSPDGRGQETQYF.

The rearrangement joins TRBV5-4 to TRBJ2-1, with TRBD2 identical over 7 bases. CDR1 SGHNT and CDR2 YYREEE come from the germline V gene (reference sequence). CDR3 length: 16 residues. The V gene end was trimmed by 4 bases and the J gene end by 4 bases; junction bases not matched to a gene: 11. The CDR3 nucleotides are TGTGCCAGCAGCCGAATCGGAGGACTAGTATACAATGAGCAGTTCTTC. Protein sequence: CASSRIGGLVYNEQFF.

The chain couples TRBV18 to TRBJ2-7; TRBD1 agrees at 8 bases. The CDR3 has 15 amino acids. V lost 1 base and J lost 3; bases outside the gene matches: 5. In germline, CDR1 is KGHSH, CDR2 LQKENI. DNA for the CDR3: TGTGCCAGCTCACCACTCGGGACAGGCCTCTACGAGCAGTACTTC. Its translation: CASSPLGTGLYEQYF.

This chain joins TRBV15 and TRBJ2-5; D call uncertain. The germline V and J ends were trimmed by 3 bases and 0 bases, with 14 bases remaining between them. Germline CDR1 is LNHNV and CDR2 is YYDKDF (reference sequence). The CDR3 runs to 16 residues. CDR3 nucleotide sequence: TGTGCCACCAGCAGCCAACCGACTCGGTACCAAGAGACCCAGTACTTC. It specifies CATSSQPTRYQETQYF.

The CDR3 here is CASSRTGVDEKLFF. CDR3 coding DNA: TGTGCCAGCAGCAGGACAGGGGTTGATGAAAAACTGTTTTTT. The chain uses TRBV7-2 and TRBJ1-4; the match to TRBD1 covers 9 bases. Germline loops: CDR1 SGHTA, CDR2 FQGNSA. The V gene end was trimmed by 5 bases and the J gene end by 6 bases; junction bases not matched to a gene: 4. This CDR3 comprises 14 residues. Supplemented by reference TRBV7-2 and TRBJ1-4, the full variable domain reads GAGVSQSPSNKVTEKGKDVELRCDPISGHTALYWYRQSLGQGLEFLIYFQGNSAPDKSGLPSDRFSAERTGGSVSTLTIQRTQQEDSAVYLCASSRTGVDEKLFFGSGTQLSVL.

Here the CDR3 DNA reads TGCGCCAGCAGCTATCAAGGACTAGCGGGTTCCCAAGAGACCCAGTACTTC. The encoded protein is CASSYQGLAGSQETQYF. This chain joins TRBV5-1 and TRBJ2-5; TRBD2 matches at 11 bases. Germline V gene lookup returns CDR1 SGHRS and CDR2 YFSETQ. Losses at the gene ends were 3 bases for V and 1 base for J; bases not matched to a gene: 8. This CDR3 contains 17 residues.

The count of this clone is one. The chain recombines TRBV5-1 with TRBJ1-1; maybe TRBD1 (6 bases). The CDR3 length is 15 residues. Trimming removed 3 bases from V and 5 bases from J, with 17 bases in between. Germline V gives CDR1 SGHRS, CDR2 YFSETQ. The CDR3 loop is CASSYQQGSWTEAFF. Written as DNA, the CDR3 is TGCGCCAGCAGCTACCAACAGGGAAGTTGGACTGAAGCTTTCTTT.

J is TRBJ1-5 and V is TRBV4-1, with D possibly matching TRBD1 (5 bases). The CDR3 has 17 amino acids. Germline CDR1 is MGHRA and CDR2 is YSYEKL. Trimming removed 6 bases from V and 2 bases from J, with 20 bases in between. The CDR3 DNA is TGCGCCAGCAGTTATCGGCCGGGGGAAGTAGGCAATCAGCCCCAGCATTTT. This sequence encodes CASSYRPGEVGNQPQHF.

This sequence joins TRBV5-8 and TRBJ1-5, with no clear D. V dropped 5 bases and J dropped 1 base, with 10 bases sitting between them. This CDR3 is 14 amino acids long. Germline CDR1 is SGHTS and CDR2 is YDEGEE. DNA of the CDR3: TGTGCCAGCAGTAACCTGCGAAGCAATCAGCCCCAGCATTTT. Its protein product is CASSNLRSNQPQHF.

The genes are TRBV4-1 and TRBJ1-2; a possible D gene is TRBD1 (5 bases). The CDR3 contains 15 residues. Trimming removed 0 bases from V and 3 bases from J, with 11 bases in between. Per the germline V gene, CDR1 is MGHRA and CDR2 is YSYEKL. CDR3 DNA sequence: TGCGCCAGCAGCCAAGAGCAGGGTAGTTACTATGGCTACACCTTC. Protein sequence: CASSQEQGSYYGYTF.

This clone was found a few times. The DNA of the CDR3 is TGCGCCAGCAGCTTGGTAACAGGTTACACCGGGGAGCTGTTTTTT. Translation gives CASSLVTGYTGELFF. The rearrangement uses TRBV5-1 and TRBJ2-2; a weak D match, TRBD1 (5 bases). In germline, CDR1 is SGHRS, CDR2 YFSETQ. The CDR3 loop spans 15 amino acids. V was trimmed by 0 bases and J by 3 bases, leaving 9 bases between them.

V and J are TRBV4-1 and TRBJ1-6; D is ambiguous. CDR3 length: 15 residues. Germline-derived CDR1 and CDR2 are MGHRA and YSYEKL. V gave up 2 bases and J gave up 5 bases, with 10 bases separating them. The CDR3 nucleotides read TGCGCCAGCAGCCAACAGGAAATCGATAATTCACCCCTCCACTTT. This encodes CASSQQEIDNSPLHF.

The chain carries TRBV12-5 and TRBJ2-3, with a weak D call TRBD2 (6 bases). V lost 3 bases, J lost 2 bases, and 9 bases lay in between. The CDR3 spans 14 residues. Germline CDR1 LGHNT, CDR2 FRNRAP. CDR3 loop: CASGFGGVTDTQYF. The CDR3 DNA is TGTGCTAGTGGTTTTGGCGGGGTCACAGATACGCAGTATTTT.

This clone was picked up a small number of times. V usage is TRBV30 and J usage is TRBJ2-3; D is unclear. The germline V gene encodes CDR1 GTSNPN and CDR2 SVGIG (reference sequence). CDR3 length: 12 amino acids. Trimming pared 1 base from V and 4 bases from J, leaving 6 bases between. In DNA, the CDR3 is TGTGCCTGGAGTGGGCAGTCAGATACGCAGTATTTT. The encoded protein is CAWSGQSDTQYF.